This TCR beta chain was captured in a study of blood T cell repertoires in COVID-19. Assay: immunoSEQ multiplex PCR; the TCRdb copy retains only in-frame clones and omits some. Of more than 85,000 clones in the sample, 84% are singletons; the top ten hold 6.6%. CDR1 and CDR2 (germline): MNHEY, SVGAGI. CDR3 size: 15 residues. The V and J ends lost 5 bases and 7 bases, in that order; junction bases with no gene match: 10. Sequenced sample: peripheral blood. This TCR came from a woman aged 50 to 65 with acute or convalescent COVID-19. The chain uses TRBV6-5 and TRBJ1-4; 7 bases match TRBD1. The CDR3 sequence: CASSPRQGLVEKLFF. The CDR3 DNA is TGTGCCAGCAGTCCCCGACAGGGATTAGTTGAAAAACTGTTTTTT.